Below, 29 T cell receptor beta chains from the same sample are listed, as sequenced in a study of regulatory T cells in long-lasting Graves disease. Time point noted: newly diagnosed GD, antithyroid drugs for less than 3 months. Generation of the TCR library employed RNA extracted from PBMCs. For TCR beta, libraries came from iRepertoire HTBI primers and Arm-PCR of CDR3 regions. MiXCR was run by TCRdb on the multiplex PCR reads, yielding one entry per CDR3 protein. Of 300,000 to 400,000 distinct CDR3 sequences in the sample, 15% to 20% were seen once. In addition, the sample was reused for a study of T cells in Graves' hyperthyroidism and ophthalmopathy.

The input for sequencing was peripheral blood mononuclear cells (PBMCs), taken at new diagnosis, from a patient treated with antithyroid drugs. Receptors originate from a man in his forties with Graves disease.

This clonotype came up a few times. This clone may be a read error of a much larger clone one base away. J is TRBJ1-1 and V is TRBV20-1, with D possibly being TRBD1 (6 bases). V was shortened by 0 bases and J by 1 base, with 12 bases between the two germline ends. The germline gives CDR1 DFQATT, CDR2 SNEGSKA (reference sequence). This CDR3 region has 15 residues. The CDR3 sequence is CSARDLMDRNTEAFF. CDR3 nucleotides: TGCAGTGCTAGAGATTTGATGGACAGGAACACTGAAGCTTTCTTT.

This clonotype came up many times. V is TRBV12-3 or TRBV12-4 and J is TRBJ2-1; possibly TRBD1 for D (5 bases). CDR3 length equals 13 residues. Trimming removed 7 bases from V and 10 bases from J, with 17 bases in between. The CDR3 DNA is TGTGCCAGCACCCCCGGAAGGGGTTGGGAGCAGTTCTTC. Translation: CASTPGRGWEQFF.

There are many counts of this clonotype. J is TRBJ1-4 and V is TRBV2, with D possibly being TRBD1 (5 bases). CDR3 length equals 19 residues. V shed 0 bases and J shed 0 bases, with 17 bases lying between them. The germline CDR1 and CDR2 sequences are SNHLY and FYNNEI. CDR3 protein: CASSEAVLGQLATNEKLFF. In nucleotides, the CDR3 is TGTGCCAGCAGTGAAGCGGTTTTGGGGCAGCTTGCAACTAATGAAAAACTGTTTTTT.

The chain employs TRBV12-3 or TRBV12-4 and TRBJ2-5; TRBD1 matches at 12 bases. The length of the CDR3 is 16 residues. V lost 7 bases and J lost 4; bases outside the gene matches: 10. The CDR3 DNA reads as TGTGCCAGCATCCGCGGGACAGGGGGCCTTTTAGAGACCCAGTACTTC. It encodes CASIRGTGGLLETQYF.

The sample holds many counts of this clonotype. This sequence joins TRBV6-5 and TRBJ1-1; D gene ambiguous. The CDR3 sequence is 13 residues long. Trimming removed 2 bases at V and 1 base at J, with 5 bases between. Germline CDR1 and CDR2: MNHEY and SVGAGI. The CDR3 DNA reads TGTGCCAGCAGTTACGCAGGGAACACTGAAGCTTTCTTT. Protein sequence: CASSYAGNTEAFF.

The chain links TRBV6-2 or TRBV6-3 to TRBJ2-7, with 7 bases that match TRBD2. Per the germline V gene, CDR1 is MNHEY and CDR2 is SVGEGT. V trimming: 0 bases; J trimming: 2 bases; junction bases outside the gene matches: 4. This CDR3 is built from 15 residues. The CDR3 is CASSYSRAGTYEQYF. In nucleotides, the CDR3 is TGTGCCAGCAGTTACTCGCGAGCGGGAACCTACGAGCAGTACTTC.

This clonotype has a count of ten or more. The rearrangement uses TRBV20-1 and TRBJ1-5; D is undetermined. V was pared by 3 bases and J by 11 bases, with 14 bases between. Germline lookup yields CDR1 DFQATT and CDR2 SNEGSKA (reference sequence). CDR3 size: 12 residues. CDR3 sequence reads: CSARRSPRAQHF. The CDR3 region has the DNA TGCAGTGCTAGGAGGAGTCCTCGGGCCCAGCATTTT.

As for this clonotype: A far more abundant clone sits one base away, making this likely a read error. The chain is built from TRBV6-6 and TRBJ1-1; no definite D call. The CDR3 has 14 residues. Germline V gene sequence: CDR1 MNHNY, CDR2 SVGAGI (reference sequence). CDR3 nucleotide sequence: TGTGTCAGCAGTTACTCGCCCAGGAACACTGAAGCTTTCTTT. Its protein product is CVSSYSPRNTEAFF.

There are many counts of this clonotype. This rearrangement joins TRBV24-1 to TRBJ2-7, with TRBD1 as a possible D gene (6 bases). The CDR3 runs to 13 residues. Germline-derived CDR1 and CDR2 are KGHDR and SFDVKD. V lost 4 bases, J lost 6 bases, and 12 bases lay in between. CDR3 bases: TGTGCCACCAGTGACGCCTACAGGGCCGAGCAGTACTTC. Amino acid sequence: CATSDAYRAEQYF.

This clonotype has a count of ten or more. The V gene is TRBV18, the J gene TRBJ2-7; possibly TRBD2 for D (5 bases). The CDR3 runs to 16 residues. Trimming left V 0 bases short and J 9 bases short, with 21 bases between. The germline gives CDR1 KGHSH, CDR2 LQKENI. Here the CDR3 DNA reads TGTGCCAGCTCACCACCGTACGGAGGCCGGCGGTTAGGGCAGTACTTC. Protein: CASSPPYGGRRLGQYF.

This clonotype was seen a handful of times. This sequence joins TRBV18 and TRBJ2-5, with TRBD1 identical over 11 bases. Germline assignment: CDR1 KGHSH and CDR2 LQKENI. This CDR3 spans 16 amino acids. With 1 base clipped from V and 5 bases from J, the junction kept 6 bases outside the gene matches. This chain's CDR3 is CASSPQPGQGAETQYF. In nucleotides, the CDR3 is TGTGCCAGCTCACCACAACCCGGACAGGGGGCCGAGACCCAGTACTTC.

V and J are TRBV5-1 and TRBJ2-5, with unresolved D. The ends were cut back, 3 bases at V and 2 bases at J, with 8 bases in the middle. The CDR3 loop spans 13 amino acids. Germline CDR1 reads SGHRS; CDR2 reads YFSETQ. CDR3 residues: CASSSYGQETQYF. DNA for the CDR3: TGCGCCAGCAGCTCATATGGTCAAGAGACCCAGTACTTC.

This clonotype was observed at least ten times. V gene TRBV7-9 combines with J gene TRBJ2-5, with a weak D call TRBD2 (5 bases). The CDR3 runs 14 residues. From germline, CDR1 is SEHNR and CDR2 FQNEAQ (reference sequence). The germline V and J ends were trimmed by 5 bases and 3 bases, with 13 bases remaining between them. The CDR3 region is CASSPFYGEETQYF. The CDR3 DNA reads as TGTGCCAGCAGCCCCTTTTACGGGGAAGAGACCCAGTACTTC.

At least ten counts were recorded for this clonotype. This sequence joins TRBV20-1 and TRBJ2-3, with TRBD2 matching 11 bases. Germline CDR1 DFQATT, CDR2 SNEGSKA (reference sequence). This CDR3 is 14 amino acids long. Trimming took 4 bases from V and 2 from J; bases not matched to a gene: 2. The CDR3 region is CSATSGGNTDTQYF. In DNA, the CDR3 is TGCAGTGCTACTAGCGGGGGGAACACAGATACGCAGTATTTT.

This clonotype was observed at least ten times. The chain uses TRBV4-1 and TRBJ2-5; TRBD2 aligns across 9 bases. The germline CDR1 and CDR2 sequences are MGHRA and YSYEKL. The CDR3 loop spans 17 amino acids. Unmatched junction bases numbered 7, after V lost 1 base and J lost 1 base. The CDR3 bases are TGCGCCAGCAGCCAAGGCGGGGTTAGCGGGGGCCAAGAGACCCAGTACTTC. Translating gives CASSQGGVSGGQETQYF.

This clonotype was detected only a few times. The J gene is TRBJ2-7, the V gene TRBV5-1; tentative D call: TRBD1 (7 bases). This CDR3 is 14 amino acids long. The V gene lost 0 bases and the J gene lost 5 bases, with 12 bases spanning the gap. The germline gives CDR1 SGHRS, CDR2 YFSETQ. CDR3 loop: CASSLGQGGHEQYF. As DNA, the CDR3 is TGCGCCAGCAGCTTGGGACAGGGAGGCCACGAGCAGTACTTC.

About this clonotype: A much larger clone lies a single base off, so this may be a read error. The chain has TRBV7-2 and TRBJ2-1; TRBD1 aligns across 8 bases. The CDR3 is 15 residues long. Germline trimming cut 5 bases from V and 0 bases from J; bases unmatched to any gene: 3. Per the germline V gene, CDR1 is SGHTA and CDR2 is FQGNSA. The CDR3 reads CASSRQGSSYNEQFF. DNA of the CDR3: TGTGCCAGCAGCCGACAGGGGAGCTCCTACAATGAGCAGTTCTTC.

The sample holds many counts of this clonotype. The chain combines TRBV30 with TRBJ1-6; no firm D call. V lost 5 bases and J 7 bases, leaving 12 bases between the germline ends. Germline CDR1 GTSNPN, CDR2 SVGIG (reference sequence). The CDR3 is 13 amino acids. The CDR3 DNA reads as TGTGCCTGGGGAACAGCGTTGAATTCACCCCTCCACTTT. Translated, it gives CAWGTALNSPLHF. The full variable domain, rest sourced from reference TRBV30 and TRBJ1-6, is SQTIHQWPATLVQPVGSPLSLECTVEGTSNPNLYWYRQAAGRGLQLLFYSVGIGQISSEVPQNLSASRPQDRQFILSSKKLLLSDSGFYLCAWGTALNSPLHFGNGTRLTVT.

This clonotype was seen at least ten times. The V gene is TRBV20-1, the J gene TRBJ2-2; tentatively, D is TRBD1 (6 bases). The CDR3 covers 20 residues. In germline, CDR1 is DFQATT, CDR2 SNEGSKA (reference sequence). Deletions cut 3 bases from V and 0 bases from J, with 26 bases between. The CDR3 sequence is CSARPLDRLSPSTNTGELFF. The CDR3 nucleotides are TGCAGTGCTAGGCCACTGGACAGATTATCCCCATCGACGAACACCGGGGAGCTGTTTTTT.

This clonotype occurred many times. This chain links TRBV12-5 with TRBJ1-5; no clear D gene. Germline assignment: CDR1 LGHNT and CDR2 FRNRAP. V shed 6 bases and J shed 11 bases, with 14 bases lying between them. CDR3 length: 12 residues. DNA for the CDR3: TGTGCTAGTGGGGACCCCGGTCAAGCCCAGCATTTT. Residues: CASGDPGQAQHF.

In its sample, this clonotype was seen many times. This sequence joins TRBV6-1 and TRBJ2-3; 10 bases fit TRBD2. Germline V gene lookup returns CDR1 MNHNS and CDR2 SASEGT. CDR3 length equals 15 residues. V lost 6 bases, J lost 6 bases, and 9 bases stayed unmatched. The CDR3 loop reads CASSTRAGGHDTQYF. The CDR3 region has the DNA TGTGCCAGCAGCACTCGAGCGGGGGGGCACGATACGCAGTATTTT.

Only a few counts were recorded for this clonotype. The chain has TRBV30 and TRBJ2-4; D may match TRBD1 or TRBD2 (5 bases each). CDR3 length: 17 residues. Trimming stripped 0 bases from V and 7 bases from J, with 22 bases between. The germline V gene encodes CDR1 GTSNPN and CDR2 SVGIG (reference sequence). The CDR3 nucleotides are TGTGCCTGGAGTGTAGGCAGGGAGCTTCGGGGTGCGAACATTCAGTACTTC. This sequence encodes CAWSVGRELRGANIQYF.

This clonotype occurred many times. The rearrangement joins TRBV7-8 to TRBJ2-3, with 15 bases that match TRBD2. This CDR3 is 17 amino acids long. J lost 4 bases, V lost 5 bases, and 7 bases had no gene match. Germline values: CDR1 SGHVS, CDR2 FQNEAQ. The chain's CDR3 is CASSTGTSGGIADTQYF. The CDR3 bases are TGTGCCAGCAGCACAGGGACTAGCGGGGGGATAGCAGATACGCAGTATTTT.

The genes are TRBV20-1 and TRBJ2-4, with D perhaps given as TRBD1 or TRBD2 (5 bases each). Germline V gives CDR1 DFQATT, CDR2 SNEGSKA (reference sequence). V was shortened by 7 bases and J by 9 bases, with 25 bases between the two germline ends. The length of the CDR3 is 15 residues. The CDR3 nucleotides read TGCAGTGTCCCTGGCTGGGACGCTTTCCAAAGCATTCAGTACTTC. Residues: CSVPGWDAFQSIQYF.

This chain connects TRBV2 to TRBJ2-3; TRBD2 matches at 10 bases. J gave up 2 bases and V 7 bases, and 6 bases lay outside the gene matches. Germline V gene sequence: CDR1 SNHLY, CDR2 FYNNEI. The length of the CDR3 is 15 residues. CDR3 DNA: TGTGCCAGCACGTTACTAGCGGGGAACACAGATACGCAGTATTTT. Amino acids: CASTLLAGNTDTQYF.

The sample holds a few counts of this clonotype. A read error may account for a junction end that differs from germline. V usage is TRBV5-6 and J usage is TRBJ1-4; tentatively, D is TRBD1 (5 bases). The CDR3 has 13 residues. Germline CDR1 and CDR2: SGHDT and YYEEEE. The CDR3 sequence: CANSLERGEKLFF. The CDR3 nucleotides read TGTGCCAACAGCTTGGAAAGGGGCGAAAAACTGTTTTTT.

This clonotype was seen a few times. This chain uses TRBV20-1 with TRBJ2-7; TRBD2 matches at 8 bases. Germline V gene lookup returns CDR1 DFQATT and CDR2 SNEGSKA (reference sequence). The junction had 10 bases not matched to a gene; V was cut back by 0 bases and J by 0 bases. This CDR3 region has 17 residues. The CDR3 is CSARDLARGADSYEQYF. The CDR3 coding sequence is TGCAGTGCTAGAGATCTCGCGCGGGGGGCTGACTCCTACGAGCAGTACTTC.

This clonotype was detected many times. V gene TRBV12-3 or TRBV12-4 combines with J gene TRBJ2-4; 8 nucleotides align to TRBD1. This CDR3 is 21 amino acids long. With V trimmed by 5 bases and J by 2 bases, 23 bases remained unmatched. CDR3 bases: TGTGCCAGCAGTACCACATTCTGGGGCAGGGGGCTCACCGGTACCAAAAACATTCAGTACTTC. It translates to CASSTTFWGRGLTGTKNIQYF.

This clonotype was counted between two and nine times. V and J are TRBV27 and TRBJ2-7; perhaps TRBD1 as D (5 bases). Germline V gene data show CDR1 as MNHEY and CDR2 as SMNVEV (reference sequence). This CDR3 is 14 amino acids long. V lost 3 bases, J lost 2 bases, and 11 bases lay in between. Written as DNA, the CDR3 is TGTGCCAGCAGTTTCACAGGTGTTACCTACGAGCAGTACTTC. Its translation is CASSFTGVTYEQYF.